This TCR beta chain was recovered during a study of cytomegalovirus exposure and HLA in healthy donors. Of note for this clone: Its antigen is unidentified.

Study-level findings and limits: Listed as cytomegalovirus-associated were 164 TCR beta chains.

The PCR was carried out with 60 Vbeta primers and 13 Jbeta primers. Here immunoSEQ multiplex PCR was the method, and the copy in TCRdb shows in-frame clones only, minus some. Recorded for this sample: 50,000 or so clones. V was shortened by 4 bases and J by 4 bases, with 14 bases between the two germline ends. The CDR3 length is 15 residues. CDR1 LGHNA and CDR2 YSLEER come from the germline V gene. The sample consisted of PBMCs. The receptor comes from a man aged 45-65 years in good health and CMV-seropositive. This chain uses TRBV4-3 with TRBJ1-3, with D possibly matching TRBD1 (5 bases). This chain's CDR3 is CASSRLQGSGNTIYF. CDR3 sequence (DNA): TGCGCCAGCAGCCGCCTTCAGGGCTCAGGAAACACCATATATTTT.